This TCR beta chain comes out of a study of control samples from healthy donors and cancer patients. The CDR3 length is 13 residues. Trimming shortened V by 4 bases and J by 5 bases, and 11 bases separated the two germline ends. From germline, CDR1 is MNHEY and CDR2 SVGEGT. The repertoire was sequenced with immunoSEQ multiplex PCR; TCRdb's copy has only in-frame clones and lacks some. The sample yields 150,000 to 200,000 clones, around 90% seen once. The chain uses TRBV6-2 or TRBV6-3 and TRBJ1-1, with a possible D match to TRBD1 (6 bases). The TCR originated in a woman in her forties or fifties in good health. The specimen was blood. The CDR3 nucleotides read TGTGCCAGCAGTTTCGGGGGGGCTACTGAAGCTTTCTTT. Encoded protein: CASSFGGATEAFF.